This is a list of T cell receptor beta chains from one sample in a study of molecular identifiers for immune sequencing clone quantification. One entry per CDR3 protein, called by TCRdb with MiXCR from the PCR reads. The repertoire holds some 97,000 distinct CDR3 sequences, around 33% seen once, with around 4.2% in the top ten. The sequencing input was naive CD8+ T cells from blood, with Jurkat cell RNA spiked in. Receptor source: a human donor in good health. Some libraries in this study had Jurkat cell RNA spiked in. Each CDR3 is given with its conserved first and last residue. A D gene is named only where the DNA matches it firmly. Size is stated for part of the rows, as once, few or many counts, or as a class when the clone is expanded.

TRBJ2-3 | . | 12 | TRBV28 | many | CASSFPADTQYF | TGTGCCAGCAGTTTCCCGGCAGATACGCAGTATTTT
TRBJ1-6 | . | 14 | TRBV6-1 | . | CASRTGVYNSPLHF | TGTGCCAGCAGAACGGGGGTATATAATTCACCCCTCCACTTT
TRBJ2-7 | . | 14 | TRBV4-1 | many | CASSQAQGSYEQYF | TGCGCCAGCAGCCAAGCCCAGGGGAGCTACGAGCAGTACTTC
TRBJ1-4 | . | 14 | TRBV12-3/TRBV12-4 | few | CASSSGATNEKLFF | TGTGCCAGCAGTTCAGGGGCAACTAATGAAAAACTGTTTTTT
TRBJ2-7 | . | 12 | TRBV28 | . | CASSFGSYEQYF | TGTGCCAGCAGTTTCGGCAGCTACGAGCAGTACTTC
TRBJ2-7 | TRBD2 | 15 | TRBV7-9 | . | CASSVASGGLYEQYF | TGTGCCAGCAGCGTGGCTAGCGGGGGACTTTACGAGCAGTACTTC
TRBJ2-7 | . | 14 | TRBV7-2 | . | CASGIVGAVYEQYF | TGTGCCAGCGGCATAGTGGGGGCGGTCTACGAGCAGTACTTC
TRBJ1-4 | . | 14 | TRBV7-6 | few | CASSLGGSYEKLFF | TGTGCCAGCAGCTTAGGGGGCTCCTATGAAAAACTGTTTTTT
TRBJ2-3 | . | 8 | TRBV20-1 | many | CSAPPQYF | TGCAGTGCTCCACCCCAGTATTTT
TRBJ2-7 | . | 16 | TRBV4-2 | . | CASSHTTGESHHEQYF | TGTGCCAGCAGCCATACAACGGGGGAGAGCCACCACGAGCAGTACTTC
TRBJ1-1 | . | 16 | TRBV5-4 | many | CASSAANILMNTEAFF | TGTGCCAGCAGCGCCGCCAACATCCTCATGAACACTGAAGCTTTCTTT
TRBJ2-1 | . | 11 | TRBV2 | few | CAREPFNEQFF | TGTGCCAGAGAACCCTTCAATGAGCAGTTCTTC
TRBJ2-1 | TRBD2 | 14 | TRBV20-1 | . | CSASRGGPDIEQFF | TGCAGTGCTAGCCGGGGAGGGCCGGACATTGAGCAGTTCTTC
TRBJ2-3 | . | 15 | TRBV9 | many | CASSVLPSKPDTQYF | TGTGCCAGCAGCGTTTTGCCCAGCAAACCAGATACGCAGTATTTT
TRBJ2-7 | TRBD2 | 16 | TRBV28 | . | CASSLQTSGAGFRQYF | TGTGCCAGCAGTTTGCAAACTAGCGGGGCAGGATTTAGGCAGTACTTC
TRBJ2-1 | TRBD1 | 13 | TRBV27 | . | CASRQGWYNEQFF | TGTGCCAGCAGACAGGGGTGGTACAATGAGCAGTTCTTC
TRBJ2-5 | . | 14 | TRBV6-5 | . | CASRTPLDQETQYF | TGTGCCAGCCGTACTCCGCTAGATCAAGAGACCCAGTACTTC
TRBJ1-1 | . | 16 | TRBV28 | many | CASSWDPRQAGTEAFF | TGTGCCAGCAGTTGGGACCCTCGCCAGGCGGGGACTGAAGCTTTCTTT